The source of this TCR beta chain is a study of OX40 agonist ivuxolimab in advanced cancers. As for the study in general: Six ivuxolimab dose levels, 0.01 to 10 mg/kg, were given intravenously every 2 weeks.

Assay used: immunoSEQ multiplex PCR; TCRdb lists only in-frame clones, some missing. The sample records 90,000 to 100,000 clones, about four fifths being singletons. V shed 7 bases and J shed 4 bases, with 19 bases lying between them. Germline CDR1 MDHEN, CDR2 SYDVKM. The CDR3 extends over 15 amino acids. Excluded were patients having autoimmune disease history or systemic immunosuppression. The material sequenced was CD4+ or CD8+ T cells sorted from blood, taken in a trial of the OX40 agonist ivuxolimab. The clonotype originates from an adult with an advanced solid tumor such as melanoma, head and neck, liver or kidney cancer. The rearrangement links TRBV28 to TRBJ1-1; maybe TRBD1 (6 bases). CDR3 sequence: CASTRIGGRVTEAFF. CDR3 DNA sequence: TGTGCCAGCACCCGAATAGGGGGGCGCGTCACTGAAGCTTTCTTT.